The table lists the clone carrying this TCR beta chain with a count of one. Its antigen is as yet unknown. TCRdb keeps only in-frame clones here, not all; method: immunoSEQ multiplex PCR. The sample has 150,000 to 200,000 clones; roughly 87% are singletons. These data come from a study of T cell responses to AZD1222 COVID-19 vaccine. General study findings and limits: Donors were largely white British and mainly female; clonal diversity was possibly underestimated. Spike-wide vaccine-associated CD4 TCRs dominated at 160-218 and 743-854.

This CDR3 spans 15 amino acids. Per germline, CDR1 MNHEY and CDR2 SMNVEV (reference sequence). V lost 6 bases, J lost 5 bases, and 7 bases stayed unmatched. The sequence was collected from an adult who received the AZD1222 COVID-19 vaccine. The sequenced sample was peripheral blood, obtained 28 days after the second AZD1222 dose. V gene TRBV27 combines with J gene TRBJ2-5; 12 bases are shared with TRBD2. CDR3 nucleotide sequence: TGTGCCAGCAGAATACTAGCGGGGGGCGGGGAGACCCAGTACTTC. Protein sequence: CASRILAGGGETQYF.